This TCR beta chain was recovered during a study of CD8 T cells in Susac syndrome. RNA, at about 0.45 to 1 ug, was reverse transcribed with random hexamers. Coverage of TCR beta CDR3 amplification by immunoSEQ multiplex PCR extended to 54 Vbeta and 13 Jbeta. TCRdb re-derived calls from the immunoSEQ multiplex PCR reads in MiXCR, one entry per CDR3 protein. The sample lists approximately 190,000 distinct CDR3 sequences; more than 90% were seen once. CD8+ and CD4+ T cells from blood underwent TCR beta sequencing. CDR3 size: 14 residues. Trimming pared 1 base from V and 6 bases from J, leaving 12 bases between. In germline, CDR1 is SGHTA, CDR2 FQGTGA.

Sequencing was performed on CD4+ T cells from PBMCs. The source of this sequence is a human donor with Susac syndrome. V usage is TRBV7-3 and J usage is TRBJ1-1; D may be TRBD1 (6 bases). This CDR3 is CASSLIGGEAEAFF. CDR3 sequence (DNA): TGTGCCAGCAGCTTAATTGGGGGCGAGGCTGAAGCTTTCTTT.